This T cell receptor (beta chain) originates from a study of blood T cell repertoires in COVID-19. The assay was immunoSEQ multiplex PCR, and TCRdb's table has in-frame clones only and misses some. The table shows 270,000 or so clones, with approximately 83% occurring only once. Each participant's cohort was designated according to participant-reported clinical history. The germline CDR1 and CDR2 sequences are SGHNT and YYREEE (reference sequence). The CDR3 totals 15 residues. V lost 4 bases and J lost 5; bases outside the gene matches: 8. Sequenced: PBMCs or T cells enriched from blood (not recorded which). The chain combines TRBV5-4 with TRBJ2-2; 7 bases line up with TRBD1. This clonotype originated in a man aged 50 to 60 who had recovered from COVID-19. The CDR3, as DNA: TGTGCCAGCAGCCTAAACAGGGGACGGACCGGGGAGCTGTTTTTT. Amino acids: CASSLNRGRTGELFF.